These T cell receptor beta chains were read from a single sample in a study of blood T cell repertoires in COVID-19. Repertoires were generated with immunoSEQ multiplex PCR, while TCRdb's copy carries only in-frame clones and drops some. This table has about 430,000 clones, 85% to 90% appearing once. The sequenced sample was PBMCs or T cells enriched from blood (not recorded which). These receptors all stem from a man in his thirties or forties who had recovered from COVID-19. CDR3s include the opening cysteine and the closing phenylalanine or tryptophan. A D gene is named only where the DNA matches it firmly. Clone size appears in some rows only: once, few, many, or a class for an expanded clone.

V,size,J,D,CDR3,DNA
TRBV5-1,-,TRBJ1-1,-,CASSNLQGVNTEAFF,TGCGCCAGCAGCAACCTACAGGGAGTTAACACTGAAGCTTTCTTT
TRBV4-1,-,TRBJ2-7,-,CASSQQGSYEQYF,TGCGCCAGCAGCCAACAGGGTAGCTACGAGCAGTACTTC
TRBV18,-,TRBJ2-3,-,CASSPRPDTQYF,TGTGCCAGCTCGCCCAGGCCAGATACGCAGTATTTT
TRBV3-1/TRBV3-2,-,TRBJ2-5,TRBD1,CASSQVGGRETQYF,TGTGCCAGCAGCCAAGTAGGGGGCAGGGAGACCCAGTACTTC
TRBV5-4,-,TRBJ2-1,-,CASRSQGNEQFF,TGTGCCAGCAGATCACAGGGTAATGAGCAGTTCTTC
TRBV25-1,-,TRBJ1-2,-,CASSGTAYGYTF,TGTGCCAGCAGTGGGACAGCCTATGGCTACACCTTC
TRBV3-1/TRBV3-2,-,TRBJ2-2,-,CASSHGGGATKTGELFF,TGTGCCAGCAGCCACGGTGGTGGAGCGACCAAGACCGGGGAGCTGTTTTTT
TRBV11-2,-,TRBJ2-5,-,CASSLAVQETQYF,TGTGCCAGCAGCTTAGCGGTACAAGAGACCCAGTACTTC
TRBV29-1,-,TRBJ2-2,TRBD1,CSVRQGPGELFF,TGCAGCGTCCGACAGGGGCCCGGGGAGCTGTTTTTT
TRBV6-6,-,TRBJ2-7,TRBD1,CASSYKQGVNEQYF,TGTGCCAGCAGCTACAAACAGGGGGTCAACGAGCAGTACTTC
TRBV12-3/TRBV12-4,-,TRBJ1-5,-,CASSFGAEQPQHF,TGTGCCAGCAGTTTTGGGGCAGAACAGCCCCAGCATTTT
TRBV9,-,TRBJ1-2,-,CASSDPLGGGGYGYTF,TGTGCCAGCAGCGACCCCCTTGGCGGGGGTGGCTATGGCTACACCTTC
TRBV3-1/TRBV3-2,-,TRBJ2-1,TRBD2,CASSQGLASYNEQFF,TGTGCCAGCAGCCAAGGACTAGCGTCTTACAATGAGCAGTTCTTC
TRBV30,-,TRBJ1-5,-,CAWSVTGLNQPQHF,TGTGCCTGGAGTGTCACGGGACTAAATCAGCCCCAGCATTTT
TRBV14,-,TRBJ2-3,TRBD2,CASSQHGGSIADTQYF,TGTGCCAGCAGCCAACACGGCGGGAGTATAGCAGATACGCAGTATTTT
TRBV27,-,TRBJ2-1,-,CASSFRGSYNEQFF,TGTGCCAGCAGTTTCAGGGGCTCCTACAATGAGCAGTTCTTC
TRBV7-9,-,TRBJ1-2,TRBD1,CASSLMEGQGAFNTF,TGTGCCAGCAGCTTAATGGAGGGACAGGGGGCGTTTAACACCTTC
TRBV24-1,once,TRBJ2-2,TRBD1,CATKSYLLRDRVPTGELFF,TGTGCCACCAAAAGTTACTTACTCCGGGACAGGGTACCCACCGGGGAGCTGTTTTTT
TRBV6-5,-,TRBJ1-4,-,CASSPSDIGGARLFF,TGTGCCAGCAGTCCATCTGACATAGGGGGGGCTCGGCTGTTTTTT
TRBV5-1,-,TRBJ2-5,TRBD2,CASSLIPGTREETQYF,TGCGCCAGCAGCTTGATCCCCGGGACTAGAGAAGAGACCCAGTACTTC
TRBV11-2,-,TRBJ1-6,-,CASSLFFWGGSPLHF,TGTGCCAGCAGCTTATTTTTTTGGGGCGGTTCACCCCTCCACTTT
TRBV19,-,TRBJ2-1,-,CASTQRWEARTNEQFF,TGTGCCAGTACCCAGAGATGGGAGGCCCGGACGAATGAGCAGTTCTTC
TRBV14,-,TRBJ2-1,TRBD2,CASSRLAGPYNEQFF,TGTGCCAGCAGTAGACTAGCGGGGCCGTACAATGAGCAGTTCTTC
TRBV28,-,TRBJ2-1,TRBD2,CASSRTSGPYNEQFF,TGTGCCAGCAGTCGGACTAGCGGACCCTACAATGAGCAGTTCTTC
TRBV5-1,-,TRBJ1-4,TRBD1,CASSFTGDHEKLFF,TGCGCCAGCAGCTTTACAGGGGATCATGAAAAACTGTTTTTT
TRBV28,few,TRBJ1-2,-,CASGSGARNYGYTF,TGTGCCAGCGGATCAGGGGCGCGGAACTATGGCTACACCTTC
TRBV10-1,-,TRBJ2-7,-,CASSESIRAYEQYF,TGCGCCAGCAGTGAGTCGATACGGGCCTACGAGCAGTACTTC
TRBV7-9,-,TRBJ2-2,-,CASKNTGELFF,TGTGCCAGTAAAAACACCGGGGAGCTGTTTTTT
TRBV5-4,once,TRBJ1-2,-,CASSPDSNYGYTF,TGTGCCAGCAGTCCGGACTCTAACTATGGCTACACCTTC
TRBV7-9,-,TRBJ2-1,-,CASSLAFRDEQFF,TGTGCCAGCAGCTTAGCATTCCGTGATGAGCAGTTCTTC
TRBV5-1,-,TRBJ2-7,TRBD1,CASSLDRPGLREQYF,TGCGCCAGCAGCCTGGACAGGCCTGGGTTACGGGAGCAGTACTTC
TRBV24-1,-,TRBJ2-5,TRBD1,CATSSGTGGYQYF,TGTGCCACCAGTTCCGGGACAGGGGGTTACCAGTACTTC
TRBV19,-,TRBJ2-3,TRBD1,CASSMTGISTDTQYF,TGTGCCAGTAGTATGACAGGGATTAGCACAGATACGCAGTATTTT
TRBV11-2,-,TRBJ2-1,TRBD2,CASSPSGSPQFF,TGTGCCAGCAGCCCCAGCGGGAGCCCGCAGTTCTTC
TRBV21-1,-,TRBJ2-1,-,CASSNRGHLPSGNPPISYNEQFF,TGTGCCAGCAGCAACCGAGGACATCTCCCTAGCGGGAATCCCCCGATTTCCTACAATGAGCAGTTCTTC
TRBV10-3,-,TRBJ2-2,-,CATRKGNGELFF,TGTGCCACCCGCAAGGGGAACGGGGAGCTGTTTTTT
TRBV7-9,-,TRBJ1-5,-,CASSFPSGPQHF,TGTGCCAGCAGCTTTCCCTCGGGGCCCCAGCATTTT
TRBV30,-,TRBJ1-1,-,CAWATGFNTEAFF,TGTGCCTGGGCGACGGGGTTTAACACTGAAGCTTTCTTT
TRBV30,-,TRBJ1-1,-,CAWSNKGTWLNTEAFF,TGTGCCTGGAGTAATAAGGGGACTTGGTTGAACACTGAAGCTTTCTTT
TRBV7-2,-,TRBJ2-5,TRBD2,CASSLGDRGSQETQYF,TGTGCCAGCAGCTTAGGCGACCGCGGGAGTCAAGAGACCCAGTACTTC
TRBV5-1,-,TRBJ2-5,TRBD2,CASSSATSGIQETQYF,TGCGCCAGCAGCTCTGCAACTAGCGGGATCCAAGAGACCCAGTACTTC
TRBV20-1,few,TRBJ2-1,-,CSASGTTNEQFF,TGCAGTGCTAGTGGGACAACCAATGAGCAGTTCTTC
TRBV13,-,TRBJ1-4,TRBD1,CASSFGQGAPNEKLFF,TGTGCCAGCAGCTTTGGACAGGGGGCTCCTAATGAAAAACTGTTTTTT
TRBV27,once,TRBJ1-5,-,CASRARGYGNQPQHF,TGTGCCAGCAGGGCACGAGGTTATGGCAATCAGCCCCAGCATTTT
TRBV27,-,TRBJ2-1,TRBD2,CASSPGGTSGYNEQFF,TGTGCCAGCAGTCCAGGGGGGACTAGCGGCTACAATGAGCAGTTCTTC
TRBV25-1,-,TRBJ2-1,-,CASSEGLTSYNEQFF,TGTGCCAGCAGTGAAGGGCTAACCTCCTACAATGAGCAGTTCTTC
TRBV7-9,-,TRBJ1-2,TRBD1,CASSSWDRAAYTF,TGTGCCAGCAGCTCGTGGGACAGGGCTGCCTACACCTTC
TRBV28,-,TRBJ2-1,TRBD2,CASSGLAILNEQFF,TGTGCCAGCAGCGGACTAGCGATTTTAAATGAGCAGTTCTTC
TRBV7-9,-,TRBJ2-1,TRBD2,CASSPTSGGSYNEQFF,TGTGCCAGCAGCCCGACTAGCGGGGGATCCTACAATGAGCAGTTCTTC
TRBV14,-,TRBJ2-1,-,CASSQDGGSYNEQFF,TGTGCCAGCAGCCAAGACGGCGGGTCCTACAATGAGCAGTTCTTC
TRBV2,-,TRBJ1-1,-,CASRADRNTEAFF,TGTGCCAGCAGGGCAGACAGGAACACTGAAGCTTTCTTT
TRBV25-1,-,TRBJ2-1,TRBD2,CASTSGSSYNEQFF,TGTGCCAGCACCAGCGGGAGCTCCTACAATGAGCAGTTCTTC
TRBV2,-,TRBJ1-6,-,CASSEATGFSSYNSPLHF,TGTGCCAGCAGTGAAGCTACAGGGTTTAGCTCCTATAATTCACCCCTCCACTTT
TRBV20-1,-,TRBJ1-1,-,CSAQEAFF,TGCAGTGCCCAAGAAGCTTTCTTT
TRBV3-1/TRBV3-2,-,TRBJ1-3,-,CASSQSDTIYF,TGTGCCAGCAGCCAATCGGACACCATATATTTT
TRBV10-1,-,TRBJ2-5,TRBD2,CASSEPPTSGRAKTQYF,TGCGCCAGCAGTGAGCCCCCGACTAGCGGGAGGGCCAAGACCCAGTACTTC
TRBV3-1/TRBV3-2,-,TRBJ2-1,TRBD2,CASSPGTIYNEQFF,TGTGCCAGCAGCCCCGGGACTATCTACAATGAGCAGTTCTTC
TRBV10-3,-,TRBJ1-1,-,CAISESTRGRGTEAFF,TGTGCCATCAGTGAGTCGACTCGGGGGAGGGGAACTGAAGCTTTCTTT
TRBV12-5,once,TRBJ1-2,-,CASGLVVGGQRTRGKNGYTF,TGTGCTAGTGGTTTGGTAGTTGGCGGGCAGCGAACTAGGGGGAAGAATGGCTACACCTTC